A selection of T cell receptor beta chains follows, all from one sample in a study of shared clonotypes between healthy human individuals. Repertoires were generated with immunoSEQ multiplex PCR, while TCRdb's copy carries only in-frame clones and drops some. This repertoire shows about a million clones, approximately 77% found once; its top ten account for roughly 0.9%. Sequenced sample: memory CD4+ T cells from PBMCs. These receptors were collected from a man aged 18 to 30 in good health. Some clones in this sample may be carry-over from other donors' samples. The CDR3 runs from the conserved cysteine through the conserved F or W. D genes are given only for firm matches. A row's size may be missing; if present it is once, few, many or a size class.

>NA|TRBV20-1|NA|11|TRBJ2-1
CSARGFGEQFF
TGCAGTGCTAGAGGATTCGGTGAGCAGTTCTTC
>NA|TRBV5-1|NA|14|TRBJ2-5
CASSLAGAWETQYF
TGCGCCAGCAGCTTGGCGGGGGCGTGGGAGACCCAGTACTTC
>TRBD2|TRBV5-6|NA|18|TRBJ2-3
CASSPKPTSGASTDTQYF
TGTGCCAGCAGCCCCAAACCCACTAGCGGGGCCAGCACAGATACGCAGTATTTT
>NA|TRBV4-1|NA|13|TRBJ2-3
CASSPLGVDTQYF
TGCGCCAGCAGCCCTCTGGGGGTCGATACGCAGTATTTT
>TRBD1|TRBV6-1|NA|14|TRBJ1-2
CASTRGQGRFGYTF
TGTGCCAGCACCCGAGGACAGGGGAGGTTTGGCTACACCTTC
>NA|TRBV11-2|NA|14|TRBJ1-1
CASSFSGMNTEAFF
TGTGCCAGCAGCTTTTCCGGGATGAACACTGAAGCTTTCTTT
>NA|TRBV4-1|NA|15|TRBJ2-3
CASSLSSWGADTQYF
TGCGCCAGCAGCCTATCGTCGTGGGGGGCAGATACGCAGTATTTT
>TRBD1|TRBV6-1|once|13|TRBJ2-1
CASPGQGNEGQFF
TGTGCCAGCCCGGGACAGGGCAATGAAGGGCAGTTCTTC
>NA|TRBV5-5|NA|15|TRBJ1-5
CASSFGTWGNQPQHF
TGTGCCAGCAGCTTCGGGACCTGGGGCAATCAGCCCCAGCATTTT
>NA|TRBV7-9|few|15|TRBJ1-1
CASIPAEGINTEAFF
TGTGCCAGCATCCCCGCCGAGGGAATAAACACTGAAGCTTTCTTT
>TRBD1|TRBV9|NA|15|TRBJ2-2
CASSPGGTGSVELFF
TGTGCCAGCAGCCCGGGCGGGACAGGGAGTGTGGAGCTGTTTTTT
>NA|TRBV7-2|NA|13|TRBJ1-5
CASSLLTYDPQHF
TGTGCCAGCAGCCTACTGACCTACGACCCCCAGCATTTT
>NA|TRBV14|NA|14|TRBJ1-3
CASSQGFSGNTIYF
TGTGCCAGCAGCCAGGGCTTCTCTGGAAACACCATATATTTT
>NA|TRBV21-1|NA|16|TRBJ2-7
CASSKAGQGLSYEQYF
TGTGCCAGCAGCAAAGCTGGGCAGGGCCTCTCCTACGAGCAGTACTTC
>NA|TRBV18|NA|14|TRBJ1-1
CASSPPNLNTEAFF
TGTGCCAGCTCACCACCTAATTTGAACACTGAAGCTTTCTTT
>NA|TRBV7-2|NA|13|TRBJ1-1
CASSLHRTTEAFF
TGTGCCAGCAGCTTGCACAGAACCACTGAAGCTTTCTTT
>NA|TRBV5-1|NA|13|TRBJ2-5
CASSSTPQETQYF
TGCGCCAGCAGCTCGACCCCCCAAGAGACCCAGTACTTC
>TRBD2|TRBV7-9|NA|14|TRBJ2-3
CASSFSSGGDTQYF
TGTGCCAGCAGCTTTTCTTCGGGGGGAGATACGCAGTATTTT